This T cell receptor (beta chain) originates from a study of blood T cell repertoires in COVID-19. Study in general: The United States, Italy and Spain supplied acute and convalescent COVID-19 samples. T cells, B-cell-depleted T cells, or PBMCs supplied cDNA or gDNA.

In the original analysis: Reference gene primer amplification gave nucleated cell count estimates. Only in-frame clones appear in the TCRdb table, and some are missing; sequencing was by immunoSEQ multiplex PCR. The V and J calls and the clone size are those of that table, but D and trimming were determined from the DNA. Of about 230,000 clones in the sample, less than 85% are singletons; the top ten hold approximately 2.6%. There are 14 residues in the CDR3. V dropped 5 bases and J dropped 7; count of bases not matched to a gene: 6. Germline lookup yields CDR1 MDHEN and CDR2 SYDVKM. This chain links TRBV28 with TRBJ2-2, with 8 nucleotides matching TRBD2. This clonotype was sampled from a woman aged 70-85 years with active or convalescent COVID-19. What was sequenced was peripheral blood. This CDR3 is CASSPGTSGGELFF. The CDR3 nucleotides read TGTGCCAGCAGTCCCGGGACTAGTGGCGGGGAGCTGTTTTTT.